One sample yielded the 21 T cell receptor beta chains listed below, sequenced in a study of cytomegalovirus exposure and HLA in healthy donors. Vbeta (60) and Jbeta (13) primers were used in the PCR. Sequencing was performed with immunoSEQ multiplex PCR; in TCRdb, only in-frame clones are kept and a portion is missing. This table holds about 110,000 clones, less than 85% found once. Sequencing was done on a sample of PBMCs. Receptor source: a man in his sixties in good health and CMV-seronegative.

The genes are TRBV7-9 and TRBJ1-5, with D perhaps TRBD1 (6 bases). The length of the CDR3 is 15 residues. Germline V gene data show CDR1 as SEHNR and CDR2 as FQNEAQ (reference sequence). Trimming took off 1 base at V and 1 base at J, with 8 bases between the two ends. CDR3 DNA: TGTGCCAGCAGCTTAGTGGGGACAAGCAATCAGCCCCAGCATTTT. This sequence encodes CASSLVGTSNQPQHF.

This clone was picked up a small number of times. The genes are TRBV7-9 and TRBJ1-2; 8 nucleotides line up with TRBD1. The J segment lost 4 bases and the V segment lost 4 bases, leaving 8 bases of the junction unmatched. Per the germline V gene, CDR1 is SEHNR and CDR2 is FQNEAQ (reference sequence). This CDR3 has 15 amino acids. The CDR3 DNA reads as TGTGCCAGCAGCTCGTATGGACAGGGAGTCTATGGCTACACCTTC. Its translation: CASSSYGQGVYGYTF. Full variable domain (rest looked up from reference TRBV7-9 and TRBJ1-2): DTGVSQNPRHKITKRGQNVTFRCDPISEHNRLYWYRQTLGQGPEFLTYFQNEAQLEKSRLLSDRFSAERPKGSFSTLEIQRTEQGDSAMYLCASSSYGQGVYGYTFGSGTRLTVV.

This clone was seen only a few times. This chain links TRBV5-1 with TRBJ2-5; no definite D call. The CDR3 is 11 amino acids. Trimming took off 7 bases at V and 4 bases at J, with 8 bases between the two ends. CDR1 and CDR2 from the germline V gene are SGHRS and YFSETQ. DNA of the CDR3: TGCGCCAGCGGGCCCTCAGAGACCCAGTACTTC. This sequence encodes CASGPSETQYF.

The chain employs TRBV5-1 and TRBJ2-3; 8 bases are a match to TRBD1. There are 16 residues in the CDR3. The V gene's germline CDR1 is SGHRS and CDR2 YFSETQ. The V gene end was trimmed by 4 bases and the J gene end by 1 base; junction bases not matched to a gene: 8. CDR3: CASSPGQGTRTDTQYF. CDR3 sequence (DNA): TGCGCCAGCAGCCCAGGACAGGGAACGCGCACAGATACGCAGTATTTT.

V and J are TRBV7-9 and TRBJ2-5; maybe TRBD2 (5 bases). Germline CDR1 SEHNR, CDR2 FQNEAQ (reference sequence). There are 13 residues in the CDR3. The V end lost 7 bases, the J end lost 6 bases, and 15 bases lay between the germline ends. In DNA, the CDR3 is TGTGCCAGCACCGAAACGGACGGGAAGACCCAGTACTTC. This codes for CASTETDGKTQYF.

The V gene is TRBV19, the J gene TRBJ1-1, with D tentatively TRBD1 (6 bases). There are 15 residues in the CDR3. CDR1 LNHDA and CDR2 SQIVND come from the germline V gene (reference sequence). V lost 1 base and J 3 bases, leaving 12 bases between the germline ends. The CDR3 sequence: CASSIAQGPDTEAFF. CDR3 bases: TGTGCCAGTAGTATAGCGCAGGGGCCGGACACTGAAGCTTTCTTT.

The genes are TRBV21-1 and TRBJ2-5; the table's D call TRBD2 went unverified against the DNA. TRBV21-1 is a pseudogene locus. The CDR3 runs to 17 residues. The CDR3 DNA follows: TGTGCCAGCAGCAGAAGGGGGCTAGCGGGGGGGAAGGGGACCCAGTACTTC. Its protein product is CASSRRGLAGGKGTQYF.

This clone was counted once. This rearrangement joins TRBV21-1 to TRBJ2-1; the table's D gene call, TRBD2, was not cross checked with the DNA. TRBV21-1 is assigned pseudogene status. The length of the CDR3 is 17 residues. CDR3 DNA: TGTGCCAGCAGCAATACGGCGGAGCGGGGAAGACACAATGAGCAGTTCTTC. Protein product: CASSNTAERGRHNEQFF.

V usage is TRBV28 and J usage is TRBJ2-2; a possible D gene is TRBD2 (7 bases). The CDR3 extends over 15 amino acids. Trimming removed 5 bases at V and 0 bases at J, with 10 bases between. CDR1 is MDHEN and CDR2 is SYDVKM in the germline V gene. For the CDR3, the DNA is TGTGCCAGCAGTCCGGGGGGCCCGAACACCGGGGAGCTGTTTTTT. It translates to CASSPGGPNTGELFF.

The rearrangement joins TRBV19 to TRBJ2-1; D possibly corresponds to TRBD2 (7 bases). Germline V lookup: CDR1 LNHDA, CDR2 SQIVND (reference sequence). The CDR3 totals 14 residues. V lost 7 bases and J lost 7, with 17 bases in between. The chain's CDR3 is CASNNRGAGNEQFF. CDR3 coding DNA: TGTGCCAGTAATAACCGGGGGGCCGGGAATGAGCAGTTCTTC.

This clone was detected once. CDR3 loop: CASSQDRGKTQYF. CDR3 bases: TGCGCCAGCAGCCAGGACAGGGGGAAGACCCAGTACTTC. The V gene is TRBV5-1, the J gene TRBJ2-5, with 10 bases that match TRBD1. Germline V gene data show CDR1 as SGHRS and CDR2 as YFSETQ. This CDR3 is 13 amino acids long. V gave up 4 bases and J gave up 6 bases; unmatched junction bases: 3.

The rearrangement uses TRBV6-5 and TRBJ1-4; tentatively, D is TRBD1 (5 bases). The CDR3 runs 15 residues. The germline V gene encodes CDR1 MNHEY and CDR2 SVGAGI. Trimming removed 0 bases from V and 8 bases from J, with 13 bases in between. The CDR3 reads CASSYSRRKGEKLFF. The CDR3 DNA follows: TGTGCCAGCAGTTACTCGAGACGTAAGGGGGAAAAACTGTTTTTT.

This clone has only one observation. The rearrangement links TRBV7-2 to TRBJ2-1, with 8 bases fitting TRBD1. The CDR3 runs 15 residues. Germline V gene sequence: CDR1 SGHTA, CDR2 FQGNSA. The V and J ends lost 5 bases and 3 bases, in that order; junction bases with no gene match: 6. Here the CDR3 reads CASSVRQGYYNEQFF. The CDR3 DNA follows: TGTGCCAGCAGCGTACGACAGGGGTACTACAATGAGCAGTTCTTC.

This chain links TRBV28 with TRBJ1-5; TRBD1 agrees at 8 bases. The CDR3 runs 15 residues. After removal of 8 bases from V and 7 bases from J, the junction contained 13 bases not matched to a gene. Per the germline V gene, CDR1 is MDHEN and CDR2 is SYDVKM. The CDR3 region is CASYPLGQGWQPQHF. DNA for the CDR3: TGTGCCAGCTACCCCCTCGGACAGGGCTGGCAGCCCCAGCATTTT.

V gene TRBV19 combines with J gene TRBJ2-3; no firm D call. The germline gives CDR1 LNHDA, CDR2 SQIVND (reference sequence). Trimming pared 10 bases from V and 6 bases from J, leaving 20 bases between. The CDR3 consists of 14 residues. The CDR3 is CATKPRPQSDTQYF. As DNA, the CDR3 is TGTGCCACCAAACCTAGGCCCCAGTCGGATACGCAGTATTTT.

This clone was counted a single time. This chain uses TRBV29-1 with TRBJ2-7; D is uncertain. This CDR3 comprises 13 residues. With 3 bases removed from V and 1 base from J, the gap between germline ends came to 10 bases. Germline CDR1 SQVTM, CDR2 ANQGSEA. The DNA for the CDR3 is TGCAGCGTTGAGGCAGCGTCGTCCTACGAGCAGTACTTC. Amino acid sequence: CSVEAASSYEQYF.

The chain is built from TRBV4-2 and TRBJ2-3, with D uncertain. This CDR3 contains 12 residues. Per the germline V gene, CDR1 is LGHNA and CDR2 is YNFKEQ. Trimming left V 4 bases short and J 5 bases short, with 7 bases between. The CDR3 DNA reads TGTGCCAGCAGCCCTAGAAAAGATACGCAGTATTTT. It yields the protein CASSPRKDTQYF.

The chain employs TRBV7-2 and TRBJ2-3, with D possibly matching TRBD2 (5 bases). Germline CDR1 and CDR2: SGHTA and FQGNSA. Between the trimmed V and J ends, which lost 4 bases and 6 bases, there was a span of 17 bases. This CDR3 region has 15 residues. CDR3 in DNA: TGTGCCAGCAGCTCCCCGTATCGGGGAAGGGATACGCAGTATTTT. Its protein is CASSSPYRGRDTQYF.

The genes are TRBV7-9 and TRBJ2-3; D may be TRBD1 (6 bases). The CDR3 length is 15 residues. The V gene's germline CDR1 is SEHNR and CDR2 FQNEAQ (reference sequence). Trimming left V 5 bases short and J 0 bases short, with 12 bases between. CDR3 loop: CASSETGLSTDTQYF. CDR3 DNA: TGTGCCAGCAGCGAGACAGGCCTTAGCACAGATACGCAGTATTTT.

V and J are TRBV4-2 and TRBJ1-1, with D tentatively TRBD1 (5 bases). The germline V and J ends were trimmed by 3 bases and 1 base, with 18 bases remaining between them. CDR3 length: 17 residues. Germline V gene data show CDR1 as LGHNA and CDR2 as YNFKEQ. The CDR3 loop reads CASSHPSPTGQNTEAFF. DNA of the CDR3: TGTGCCAGCAGCCATCCTAGTCCCACAGGACAGAACACTGAAGCTTTCTTT.

This clone was counted a few times. The chain has TRBV6-6 and TRBJ1-4; 9 nucleotides line up with TRBD1. CDR1 is MNHNY, CDR2 SVGAGI, per germline (reference sequence). The CDR3 extends over 15 amino acids. The V and J ends lost 5 bases and 6 bases, in that order; junction bases with no gene match: 7. CDR3 DNA: TGTGCCAGCAGTGATACAGGGGGCCAAGATGAAAAACTGTTTTTT. Protein sequence: CASSDTGGQDEKLFF.